The T cell receptor (beta chain) described here comes from a study of T cells in Graves' hyperthyroidism and ophthalmopathy. Study details: The initial diagnosis was the point when peripheral blood was collected, ahead of any treatment. Study-wide findings and caveats: Separating ophthalmopathy from stable hyperthyroidism was achieved by a 13 V-J model.

As regards this clonotype: Its antigen is not known.

Uncontrolled infection, other autoimmune disease, pregnancy or lactation led to exclusion. Amplified TCR beta CDR3 regions came from RNA transcripts. RT-PCR in the first round (using the HTBI primer set) targeted the TCR CDR3. From the multiplex PCR reads, TCRdb called clonotypes with MiXCR, one entry per CDR3 protein. The sample includes approximately 610,000 distinct CDR3 sequences, roughly 14% seen only once; the top ten take roughly 4.5%. Losses at the gene ends were 0 bases for V and 3 bases for J; bases not matched to a gene: 8. Germline values: CDR1 MNHNS, CDR2 SASEGT. The CDR3 has 17 amino acids.

The sequence was obtained from a woman aged 40 to 50 with Graves' ophthalmopathy. The sample taken for sequencing was blood. The chain recombines TRBV6-1 with TRBJ2-7; 10 bases line up with TRBD2. The CDR3 is CASSEALASGSFYEQYF. Written as DNA, the CDR3 is TGTGCCAGCAGTGAAGCGCTGGCTAGCGGGAGTTTCTACGAGCAGTACTTC.